Listed here is a single TCR beta chain. Its antigen is not identified. The source of the sample is a study of monozygotic twins with cystic fibrosis. Points from the study as a whole: Age, concordance and disease severity did not associate with shared CDR3 numbers.

Libraries were prepared by immunoSEQ multiplex PCR; TCRdb keeps only in-frame clonotypes and omits some of them. The sample records under 11,000 clones, roughly 96% being singletons. CDR3 length equals 16 residues. Germline assignment: CDR1 SGHNT and CDR2 YYREEE (reference sequence). V gave up 4 bases and J gave up 8 bases; unmatched junction bases: 8. The gene calls are TRBV5-4 and TRBJ2-3, with TRBD2 identical over 15 bases. The sample comprised blood. The source is a boy aged 5-17 years with cystic fibrosis. The CDR3 nucleotides read TGTGCCAGCAGCCCCGGACTAGCGGGGGGGCCGGGTACGCAGTATTTT. Translating it yields CASSPGLAGGPGTQYF.